This T cell receptor (beta chain) was captured in a study of T cells after yellow fever vaccination (dated by TCRdb to about 2019). Study-wide context: The SMART-Seq v4 Ultra Low Input RNA kit was used to prepare libraries from fractions with low cell numbers. Bulk TCR alpha and beta repertoires were sequenced longitudinally to track T-cell clones before and after primary and booster YFV17D yellow fever vaccination. Two healthy male donors made up the cohort, one aged 18 to 29 years and the other aged 30 to 39 years. Bulk PBMC replicates and cell subsets were isolated from blood drawn at multiple timepoints before and after both primary and secondary immunization. On the study overall, not on this receptor specifically: After the booster, most clones that had expanded after primary vaccination were detected again (approximately 96% of CD4 and 88% of CD8), suggesting broad maintenance of memory. The study included only a couple of donors, which limits how far the findings can be generalized. Computational filtering was needed because FACS-sorted repertoires could contain abundant contaminating clonotypes from the bulk population. A small fraction of clonotypes appeared in both the CD4 and CD8 compartments, likely as a result of convergent recombination. The secondary T-cell response was weaker than the primary response but faster, peaking on day 5 instead of day 15.

Reading the label with the study, this specimen's treatment or condition is: live attenuated yellow fever vaccine strain. Two biological replicates of bulk PBMCs were collected at each blood-draw timepoint. PBMCs were isolated from peripheral blood using a standard Ficoll-Paque protocol. TriZol was used to extract RNA from bulk PBMCs, CD4 and CD8 fractions, and dextramer-positive and dextramer-negative fractions. As regards this clonotype: It lacks a known antigen. Qualities for individual bases were not recorded, and no much larger clone is one base off.

Reads for this sample came from an Illumina NovaSeq 6000. TCR cDNA was synthesized by 5'RACE template switching, which introduced a universal primer site and unique molecular identifiers. Priming of cDNA synthesis was performed from both the TCR alpha and TCR beta constant segments. Library amplification used two PCR steps, and the second PCR step added sample barcodes and sequencing adapters. Libraries were sequenced on Illumina HiSeq 2500 (2x100 bp) or NovaSeq (2x150 bp). The paper's processing steps were these. Demultiplexing of reads and collapsing into UMI consensus sequences were performed with MIGEC, and V(D)J alignment was carried out with MiXCR. Vaccine-responding clonotypes were identified with edgeR using replicate PBMC samples, with FDR below 0.01 and a log2 fold change above 5 up to day 15 being required. Each bulk clonotype received a CD4 or CD8 identity based on whether the sequenced CD4 or CD8 repertoire contained that clonotype at higher abundance. In TCRdb, the public reads were trimmed at Q25 with fastp and aligned with MiXCR, with productive beta chains retained. Rows matching on CDR3 protein sequence are summarized as one entry with the most common DNA and genes. What appears here as the V and J calls and clone size reflects TCRdb's work, not the paper's. This sample gives a few hundred thousand distinct CDR3 sequences in total; approximately 4% of them show up just once. Just under 25% of the sample comes from the top ten.

The CDR3 starts with the cysteine, ends with the phenylalanine, and has 14 residues. Only CDR3 DNA is held: 42 bases, read in frame from base 1. From the germline V gene (reference sequence), CDR1 is DFQATT and CDR2 is SNEGSKA. V was cut back by 3 bases and J by 7 bases, leaving a gap of 13 bases between them. The chain was built from TRBV20-1 and TRBJ1-6; the D region possibly corresponds to TRBD1 (6 bases align). This sequence was found in a man in his late teens or twenties who received the YFV17D yellow fever vaccine. Sequenced here: PBMCs, sampled 5 days after the yellow fever booster vaccination. CDR3 reads: CSARLQGRNSPLHF. The sequenced DNA is TGCAGTGCTAGGCTACAGGGCCGGAATTCACCCCTCCACTTT.